A single sample gave rise to the 21 T cell receptor beta chains below, sequenced in a study of blood T cell repertoires in COVID-19. The assay was immunoSEQ multiplex PCR, and TCRdb's table has in-frame clones only and misses some. The sample shows about 130,000 clones, approximately 86% of them seen only once. The source material was peripheral blood. The receptors were sampled from a woman aged 50 to 65 who had recovered from COVID-19.

The chain couples TRBV5-6 to TRBJ1-5, with D maybe TRBD1 (6 bases). Trimming pared 1 base from V and 5 bases from J, leaving 13 bases between. CDR3 length: 15 residues. Per the germline V gene, CDR1 is SGHDT and CDR2 is YYEEEE. The DNA of the CDR3 is TGTGCCAGCAGCTTGTCGTACAGGGCGGATCAGCCCCAGCATTTT. It specifies CASSLSYRADQPQHF.

The CDR3 DNA follows: TGTGCCACCCACGAACGGGGGGAAAAACTGTTTTTT. Amino acids: CATHERGEKLFF. The chain joins TRBV15 to TRBJ1-4, with D possibly TRBD1 on 5 matching bases. Between the trimmed V and J ends, which lost 8 bases and 8 bases, there was a span of 12 bases. CDR1 and CDR2 (germline): LNHNV, YYDKDF (reference sequence). The CDR3 has 12 amino acids.

This clone turned up a few times. The V and J genes are TRBV5-4 and TRBJ2-5; the match to TRBD2 covers 7 bases. Per the germline V gene, CDR1 is SGHNT and CDR2 is YYREEE (reference sequence). This CDR3 is built from 17 residues. V shed 3 bases, J shed 4 bases, and the junction held 15 bases outside the gene matches. The chain's CDR3 is CASSSTTSALGGETQYF. CDR3 bases: TGTGCCAGCAGCTCGACTACTAGCGCCCTGGGAGGAGAGACCCAGTACTTC. The entire variable domain, with the rest obtained from reference TRBV5-4 and TRBJ2-5, is as follows: ETGVTQSPTHLIKTRGQQVTLRCSSQSGHNTVSWYQQALGQGPQFIFQYYREEENGRGNFPPRFSGLQFPNYSSELNVNALELDDSALYLCASSSTTSALGGETQYFGPGTRLLVL.

The rearrangement uses TRBV10-3 and TRBJ2-2, with D hard to call. This CDR3 has 14 residues. The V and J ends lost 10 bases and 4 bases respectively, with 16 bases between them. The germline CDR1 and CDR2 sequences are ENHRY and SYGVKD. Here the CDR3 reads CATSLEGGTGELFF. The DNA of the CDR3 is TGTGCCACCTCACTGGAAGGCGGCACCGGGGAGCTGTTTTTT.

This clone was seen a single time. The chain has TRBV25-1 and TRBJ2-1; 7 nucleotides align to TRBD2. The germline CDR1 and CDR2 sequences are MGHDK and SYGVNS. The CDR3 sequence is 15 residues long. Trimming took 1 base from V and 7 from J; bases not matched to a gene: 7. Written as DNA, the CDR3 is TGTGCCAGCAGTGAATGGTCGGCGGGAGAAAATGAGCAGTTCTTC. Translated: CASSEWSAGENEQFF.

The V call is TRBV5-4, the J call TRBJ2-7, with D hard to call. Germline V CDR1 and CDR2: SGHNT, YYREEE (reference sequence). V lost 0 bases and J lost 0, with 4 bases in between. The CDR3 runs to 13 residues. CDR3 in amino acids: CASSLELSYEQYF. CDR3 in DNA: TGTGCCAGCAGCTTGGAACTCTCCTACGAGCAGTACTTC.

The chain uses TRBV7-2 and TRBJ1-6; 9 bases agree with TRBD1. CDR1 is SGHTA, CDR2 FQGNSA, per germline. The V segment lost 5 bases and the J segment 10 bases; nucleotides outside the gene matches: 12. This CDR3 region has 16 residues. Here the CDR3 DNA reads TGTGCCAGCAGCCCGGGACAGGGCTCCGTTCGGTCACCCCTCCACTTT. It encodes CASSPGQGSVRSPLHF.

The chain joins TRBV5-1 to TRBJ2-1; TRBD2 matches 16 bases. The CDR3 has 21 amino acids. Germline trimming cut 0 bases from V and 9 bases from J; bases unmatched to any gene: 18. Looked up from germline, CDR1 is SGHRS and CDR2 is YFSETQ. CDR3 bases: TGCGCCAGCAGCTTGGGTGGACCGGGACTAGCGGGGGGGCGTCCCGGAGGTGAGCAGTTCTTC. Protein product: CASSLGGPGLAGGRPGGEQFF.

The V call is TRBV7-9, the J call TRBJ1-3; D might be TRBD1 (6 bases). Germline CDR1 and CDR2: SEHNR and FQNEAQ (reference sequence). The CDR3 runs 16 residues. V was cut by 7 bases and J by 4 bases, with 20 bases left in between. CDR3 in amino acids: CASTTPQGHPGNTIYF. The CDR3 nucleotides read TGTGCCAGCACCACCCCCCAGGGGCACCCAGGAAACACCATATATTTT.

The V call is TRBV19, the J call TRBJ1-3; tentative D call: TRBD1 (5 bases). This CDR3 has 17 residues. CDR1 and CDR2 from the germline V gene are LNHDA and SQIVND (reference sequence). V gave up 5 bases and J gave up 0 bases, with 17 bases separating them. The CDR3 here is CASSLLLRGSSGNTIYF. The CDR3 DNA follows: TGTGCCAGTAGTCTTTTGTTGCGGGGGAGCTCTGGAAACACCATATATTTT.

The J gene is TRBJ2-7, the V gene TRBV10-3; 9 bases are a match to TRBD1. The CDR3 contains 16 residues. V was pared by 0 bases and J by 3 bases, with 6 bases of the junction left unmatched. CDR1 is ENHRY and CDR2 is SYGVKD in the germline V gene. CDR3 region: CAISESATGGHYEQYF. CDR3 sequence (DNA): TGTGCCATCAGTGAGTCCGCGACAGGGGGTCACTACGAGCAGTACTTC.

The rearrangement joins TRBV12-3 or TRBV12-4 to TRBJ1-2, with D unresolved. The V end lost 7 bases, the J end lost 5 bases, and 14 bases lay between the germline ends. There are 13 residues in the CDR3. The CDR3 nucleotides read TGTGCCAGCACTTTGGGTTTCGGGTATGGCTACACCTTC. Amino acid sequence: CASTLGFGYGYTF.

The chain couples TRBV5-1 to TRBJ2-2; 7 nucleotides agree with TRBD2. V was clipped by 4 bases and J by 0 bases; unmatched bases: 3. The CDR3 covers 15 residues. Germline V gene lookup returns CDR1 SGHRS and CDR2 YFSETQ. The CDR3 is CASSRGSANTGELFF. CDR3 coding DNA: TGCGCCAGCAGCCGCGGGAGCGCGAACACCGGGGAGCTGTTTTTT.

The J gene is TRBJ2-7, the V gene TRBV5-4, with 8 bases aligning to TRBD2. Germline trimming cut 4 bases from V and 1 base from J; bases unmatched to any gene: 4. In germline, CDR1 is SGHNT, CDR2 YYREEE (reference sequence). This CDR3 comprises 14 residues. For the CDR3, the DNA is TGTGCCAGCAGCCCGGGACTAGGGTCCTACGAGCAGTACTTC. Translated: CASSPGLGSYEQYF.

There are a few counts of this clone. V usage is TRBV6-6 and J usage is TRBJ1-2, with unresolved D. Germline loops: CDR1 MNHNY, CDR2 SVGAGI (reference sequence). The CDR3 consists of 14 residues. V lost 2 bases, J lost 7 bases, and 14 bases lay in between. CDR3 residues: CASSYGRARAGYTF. In DNA, the CDR3 is TGTGCCAGCAGTTACGGGAGGGCGAGGGCTGGCTACACCTTC.

The rearrangement joins TRBV7-2 to TRBJ2-5; the match to TRBD2 covers 9 bases. The CDR3 consists of 13 residues. Germline CDR1 SGHTA, CDR2 FQGNSA. J gave up 3 bases and V 5 bases, and 1 base lay outside the gene matches. DNA of the CDR3: TGTGCCAGCAGCCGCGGGGGGGAAGAGACCCAGTACTTC. Translated, it gives CASSRGGEETQYF.

The chain couples TRBV20-1 to TRBJ1-6, with unresolved D. CDR1 and CDR2 from the germline V gene are DFQATT and SNEGSKA (reference sequence). The V end was cut by 0 bases, the J end by 9 bases, with 3 bases between. The CDR3 length is 11 residues. In DNA, the CDR3 is TGCAGTGCTAGAGAGAGTTCACCCCTCCACTTT. This gives the protein CSARESSPLHF.

The J gene is TRBJ1-3, the V gene TRBV19; 7 bases are a match to TRBD1. Germline-derived CDR1 and CDR2 are LNHDA and SQIVND (reference sequence). The V and J ends lost 10 bases and 2 bases, in that order; junction bases with no gene match: 5. The length of the CDR3 is 13 residues. The CDR3 is CATGTEAGNTIYF. In nucleotides, the CDR3 is TGTGCCACAGGGACAGAAGCTGGAAACACCATATATTTT.

The V call is TRBV6-5, the J call TRBJ1-4; D remains ambiguous. Germline CDR1 is MNHEY and CDR2 is SVGAGI. With 5 bases removed from V and 7 bases from J, the gap between germline ends came to 11 bases. This CDR3 spans 13 amino acids. This CDR3 is CASSSQGGEKLFF. The CDR3, as DNA: TGTGCCAGCAGTAGCCAAGGAGGTGAAAAACTGTTTTTT.

V is TRBV19 and J is TRBJ1-1, with unresolved D. Trimming cost V 3 bases and J 0 bases, with 11 bases left between them. The germline V gene encodes CDR1 LNHDA and CDR2 SQIVND (reference sequence). This CDR3 contains 15 residues. CDR3 region: CASSMVGDMNTEAFF. CDR3 nucleotide sequence: TGTGCCAGTAGTATGGTCGGCGACATGAACACTGAAGCTTTCTTT. The whole variable domain, remainder taken from reference TRBV19 and TRBJ1-1, is DGGITQSPKYLFRKEGQNVTLSCEQNLNHDAMYWYRQDPGQGLRLIYYSQIVNDFQKGDIAEGYSVSREKKESFPLTVTSAQKNPTAFYLCASSMVGDMNTEAFFGQGTRLTVV.

This chain links TRBV7-8 with TRBJ2-1; 7 nucleotides align to TRBD1. The CDR3 loop spans 15 amino acids. CDR1 SGHVS and CDR2 FQNEAQ come from the germline V gene. J lost 1 base, V lost 2 bases, and 2 bases had no gene match. The CDR3 protein is CASSLTGVSYNEQFF. The CDR3 DNA reads as TGTGCCAGCAGCTTAACAGGGGTTTCCTACAATGAGCAGTTCTTC. The complete variable domain, with remaining parts taken from reference TRBV7-8 and TRBJ2-1, reads GAGVSQSPRYKVAKRGQDVALRCDPISGHVSLFWYQQALGQGPEFLTYFQNEAQLDKSGLPSDRFFAERPEGSVSTLKIQRTQQEDSAVYLCASSLTGVSYNEQFFGPGTRLTVL.